Presented here are 21 T cell receptor beta chains from one specimen sequenced in a study of shared clonotypes between healthy human individuals (TCRdb year 2020). Library construction relied on the immunoSEQ multiplex PCR assay. This is the immuneACCESS table as TCRdb keeps it, with only in-frame sequences that have V and J called. A part of the clones is gone; compared with another copy, unresolved V genes explain less than half, and the rest is unexplained. The sample contains 980,000 or so clones, about three quarters of them found a single time. The top ten constitute around 1.4% of the sample. The specimen was memory CD4+ T cells sorted from blood. What the cell subset or site label conveys for this sample: CD45RA-negative fraction. Receptor source: a young man in good health.

The gene calls are TRBV7-2 and TRBJ2-3; D is unresolved. The CDR3 totals 12 residues. V was pared by 6 bases and J by 3 bases, with 7 bases between. The germline gives CDR1 SGHTA, CDR2 FQGNSA. CDR3 in DNA: TGTGCCAGCAGAATTCAGACAGATACGCAGTATTTT. Its translation is CASRIQTDTQYF. Combining the CDR3 with reference TRBV7-2 and TRBJ2-3 gives the whole variable domain GAGVSQSPSNKVTEKGKDVELRCDPISGHTALYWYRQSLGQGLEFLIYFQGNSAPDKSGLPSDRFSAERTGGSVSTLTIQRTQQEDSAVYLCASRIQTDTQYFGPGTRLTVL.

To note about this clone: Other DNA sequences in this sample translate to the same CDR3. The CDR3 DNA reads TGCGCCAGCAGCTTGGTGCTGAACACTGAAGCTTTCTTT. This codes for CASSLVLNTEAFF. The rearrangement joins TRBV5-1 to TRBJ1-1; no reliable D call. The germline gives CDR1 SGHRS, CDR2 YFSETQ. The CDR3 totals 13 residues. V was shortened by 0 bases and J by 0 bases, with 3 bases between the two germline ends.

The chain has TRBV10-3 and TRBJ1-1, with a weak D call TRBD1 (5 bases). This CDR3 is built from 13 residues. V was shortened by 6 bases and J by 1 base, with 9 bases between the two germline ends. Germline CDR1 and CDR2: ENHRY and SYGVKD. This CDR3 reads CAIRGPQNTEAFF. Written as DNA, the CDR3 is TGTGCCATCAGGGGACCTCAGAACACTGAAGCTTTCTTT.

This chain links TRBV28 with TRBJ1-2; tentative D call: TRBD1 (5 bases). Deletions cut 2 bases from V and 7 bases from J, with 14 bases between. The CDR3 totals 14 residues. Germline V lookup: CDR1 MDHEN, CDR2 SYDVKM. The DNA for the CDR3 is TGTGCCAGCAGTTTACTGAGGGGCGGTAGTGGCTACACCTTC. Translation: CASSLLRGGSGYTF.

The gene calls are TRBV30 and TRBJ1-2; D remains ambiguous. This CDR3 is 14 amino acids long. V lost 2 bases to trimming and J lost 8 bases, with 18 bases between them. Looked up from germline, CDR1 is GTSNPN and CDR2 is SVGIG (reference sequence). The DNA of the CDR3 is TGTGCCTGGAGTCCTGTGACGGTGGGGTGGGGCTACACCTTC. This encodes CAWSPVTVGWGYTF. Drawing the rest from reference TRBV30 and TRBJ1-2, the complete variable domain is SQTIHQWPATLVQPVGSPLSLECTVEGTSNPNLYWYRQAAGRGLQLLFYSVGIGQISSEVPQNLSASRPQDRQFILSSKKLLLSDSGFYLCAWSPVTVGWGYTFGSGTRLTVV.

This chain joins TRBV5-1 and TRBJ2-7, with 10 bases matching TRBD2. The CDR3 contains 15 residues. V lost 3 bases, J lost 5 bases, and 8 bases stayed unmatched. Germline assignment: CDR1 SGHRS and CDR2 YFSETQ. The DNA of the CDR3 is TGCGCCAGCAGCTCGGAAGGGACTAGCGTCCACGAGCAGTACTTC. Protein: CASSSEGTSVHEQYF.

The count of this clone is one. The V and J genes are TRBV4-1 and TRBJ2-1, with TRBD2 matching over 8 bases. Germline assignment: CDR1 MGHRA and CDR2 YSYEKL. The trim removed 0 bases at V and 7 bases at J, leaving 11 bases unmatched. This CDR3 is built from 17 residues. The CDR3 bases are TGCGCCAGCAGCCAAGAAGGGGGTGGCGGGAGGAGGAATGAGCAGTTCTTC. Translation: CASSQEGGGGRRNEQFF.

The chain recombines TRBV10-3 with TRBJ2-7; 10 bases align to TRBD1. CDR3 size: 11 residues. The germline CDR1 and CDR2 sequences are ENHRY and SYGVKD. V lost 10 bases and J lost 5; bases outside the gene matches: 2. As DNA, the CDR3 is TGTGCCAACGGACAGGGGGACGAGCAGTACTTC. Protein: CANGQGDEQYF.

A remark on this clone: The sample has other DNA sequences that encode this CDR3 too. This sequence joins TRBV6-1 and TRBJ1-5; D is uncertain. Germline V gives CDR1 MNHNS, CDR2 SASEGT. V lost 1 base and J lost 5, with 3 bases in between. The CDR3 length is 12 residues. DNA of the CDR3: TGTGCCAGCAGTGAAGTCGATCAGCCCCAGCATTTT. It translates to CASSEVDQPQHF.

The chain is built from TRBV5-1 and TRBJ2-1; the match to TRBD2 covers 9 bases. CDR1 and CDR2 (germline): SGHRS, YFSETQ. V was clipped by 5 bases and J by 7 bases; unmatched bases: 10. This CDR3 has 15 amino acids. As DNA, the CDR3 is TGCGCCAGCAGTAGTCTAGCGGGGACACGGAATGAGCAGTTCTTC. It codes for CASSSLAGTRNEQFF.

This clone was counted a single time. The gene calls are TRBV6-4 and TRBJ2-7, with D perhaps TRBD1 or TRBD2 (6 bases each). Germline V gene lookup returns CDR1 MRHNA and CDR2 SNTAGT. The CDR3 is 15 residues long. The V and J ends lost 8 bases and 7 bases respectively, with 24 bases between them. CDR3 in amino acids: CASGGGAPLGGEQYF. The CDR3 DNA is TGTGCCAGCGGGGGCGGAGCGCCCTTAGGAGGGGAGCAGTACTTC.

To note about this clone: The junction and the germline gene differ at one end; a read error may be behind it. The genes are TRBV11-1 and TRBJ2-3; possibly TRBD1 or TRBD2 for D (6 bases each). Per the germline V gene, CDR1 is SGHAT and CDR2 is FQDESV (reference sequence). The CDR3 sequence is 12 residues long. Here the CDR3 reads CASRLGGNTQYF. CDR3 bases: TGTGCCAGCAGATTAGGGGGGAATACGCAGTATTTT.

The J gene is TRBJ2-1, the V gene TRBV29-1; a weak D match, TRBD2 (5 bases). This CDR3 has 11 residues. Germline V gene lookup returns CDR1 SQVTM and CDR2 ANQGSEA. The germline V and J ends were trimmed by 4 bases and 8 bases, with 9 bases remaining between them. The chain's CDR3 is CSVGEKDEQFF. The CDR3 nucleotides read TGCAGCGTTGGGGAGAAAGATGAGCAGTTCTTC.

This chain connects TRBV5-1 to TRBJ2-1, with D possibly TRBD2 on 8 matching bases. Germline values: CDR1 SGHRS, CDR2 YFSETQ. V was trimmed by 5 bases and J by 6 bases, leaving 18 bases between them. This CDR3 is built from 15 residues. In DNA, the CDR3 is TGCGCCAGCAGACAAACGGGGGGGACAGTCAATGAGCAGTTCTTC. Protein: CASRQTGGTVNEQFF. The full variable domain, rest sourced from reference TRBV5-1 and TRBJ2-1, is KAGVTQTPRYLIKTRGQQVTLSCSPISGHRSVSWYQQTPGQGLQFLFEYFSETQRNKGNFPGRFSGRQFSNSRSEMNVSTLELGDSALYLCASRQTGGTVNEQFFGPGTRLTVL.

This clone has a handful of counts. The chain combines TRBV19 with TRBJ1-1; D not certain. Per germline, CDR1 LNHDA and CDR2 SQIVND (reference sequence). Trimming removed 5 bases at V and 1 base at J, with 8 bases between. The CDR3 is 13 amino acids. CDR3 loop: CASSPNTNTEAFF. The CDR3 DNA reads as TGTGCCAGTAGTCCCAACACGAACACTGAAGCTTTCTTT.

This clone turned up a few times. The rearrangement uses TRBV30 and TRBJ1-2; weak D call: TRBD1 (5 bases). The germline gives CDR1 GTSNPN, CDR2 SVGIG (reference sequence). The CDR3 extends over 12 amino acids. V lost 3 bases and J lost 7, with 12 bases in between. The CDR3 reads CAWRFREGGYTF. The CDR3 region has the DNA TGTGCCTGGAGATTCAGGGAAGGTGGCTACACCTTC.

This clone was seen a few times. The chain couples TRBV18 to TRBJ2-7, with TRBD1 identical over 8 bases. Unmatched junction bases numbered 17, after V lost 6 bases and J lost 1 base. This CDR3 region has 18 residues. Germline-derived CDR1 and CDR2 are KGHSH and LQKENI. The CDR3 nucleotides read TGTGCCAGCTCTTCCGGGGCGGCAGGGGGCCCTATATCCTACGAGCAGTACTTC. Its protein is CASSSGAAGGPISYEQYF.

About this clone: The sample has other DNA sequences that encode this CDR3 too. The chain links TRBV6-1 to TRBJ1-2; D is possibly TRBD1 (5 bases). V was clipped by 1 base and J by 1 base, with 10 bases between them. In germline, CDR1 is MNHNS, CDR2 SASEGT. CDR3 size: 15 residues. CDR3 region: CASSEGRQRNYGYTF. The CDR3 bases are TGTGCCAGCAGTGAAGGTAGACAGCGTAACTATGGCTACACCTTC.

The CDR3, as DNA: TGTGCCAGCATCCCGGCCGGGACAACTAACTATGGCTACACCTTC. Its translation is CASIPAGTTNYGYTF. This sequence joins TRBV5-6 and TRBJ1-2, with a tentative D call TRBD1 (6 bases). The CDR3 spans 15 residues. V was cut by 6 bases and J by 0 bases, with 15 bases left in between. The germline gives CDR1 SGHDT, CDR2 YYEEEE.

The V gene is TRBV5-1, the J gene TRBJ2-5; no clear D gene. V lost 0 bases to trimming and J lost 0 bases, with 6 bases between them. The CDR3 has 14 residues. Germline assignment: CDR1 SGHRS and CDR2 YFSETQ. The CDR3 DNA reads TGCGCCAGCAGCTTGGTTGCTAACCAAGAGACCCAGTACTTC. Residues: CASSLVANQETQYF.

The chain joins TRBV25-1 to TRBJ2-1; 14 bases align to TRBD2. This CDR3 spans 18 amino acids. Trimming cost V 0 bases and J 1 base; bases outside gene matches: 2. The V gene's germline CDR1 is MGHDK and CDR2 SYGVNS. CDR3 in DNA: TGTGCCAGCAGTGAATACGGGACTAGCGGGAGTTCCTACAATGAGCAGTTCTTC. Translation gives CASSEYGTSGSSYNEQFF.